This passage covers 27 T cell receptor beta chains from one sample sequenced in a study of T-cell memory formation after mild COVID-19. TCRdb re-derived calls from the 5' RACE reads in MiXCR, one entry per CDR3 protein. Here the sample spans roughly 450,000 distinct CDR3 sequences, roughly 20% being singletons. Specimen: PBMCs or a T cell subset sorted from them (not recorded which). The receptor source for this set is an adult woman who had mild COVID-19 (a few samples of this study predate the infection). Cell type and time point are not known.

The chain carries TRBV28 and TRBJ2-5, with 7 nucleotides matching TRBD2. The CDR3 length is 14 residues. Germline loops: CDR1 MDHEN, CDR2 SYDVKM. The V and J ends lost 7 bases and 5 bases, in that order; junction bases with no gene match: 10. The CDR3 region has the DNA TGTGCCAGCAACGTAGGTGGGGGAGGGGAGACCCAGTACTTC. Protein sequence: CASNVGGGGETQYF.

This clonotype was counted at least ten times. The chain couples TRBV7-6 to TRBJ2-1; a possible D gene is TRBD1 (5 bases). The CDR3 sequence is 13 residues long. V was shortened by 3 bases and J by 3 bases, with 6 bases between the two germline ends. Per germline, CDR1 SGHVS and CDR2 FNYEAQ. The CDR3 is CASSFQGYNEQFF. The CDR3 nucleotides read TGTGCCAGCAGCTTCCAGGGCTACAATGAGCAGTTCTTC.

This clonotype was counted between two and nine times. J is TRBJ2-1 and V is TRBV10-3, with D possibly matching TRBD1 (5 bases). The V gene lost 7 bases and the J gene lost 7 bases, with 8 bases spanning the gap. Germline loops: CDR1 ENHRY, CDR2 SYGVKD. The CDR3 spans 11 residues. The CDR3 loop reads CAITGQNEQFF. CDR3 sequence (DNA): TGTGCCATCACCGGACAAAATGAGCAGTTCTTC.

The chain carries TRBV2 and TRBJ2-6; 7 bases are a match to TRBD1. The CDR3 covers 14 residues. CDR1 and CDR2 (germline): SNHLY, FYNNEI. The ends lost 9 bases at V and 2 bases at J; junction bases unmatched: 4. This chain's CDR3 is CARQGLAGANVLTF. CDR3 coding DNA: TGTGCCAGACAGGGGTTAGCTGGGGCCAACGTCCTGACTTTC.

The gene calls are TRBV7-9 and TRBJ2-3; no clear D gene. CDR1 is SEHNR and CDR2 is FQNEAQ in the germline V gene (reference sequence). The CDR3 loop spans 16 amino acids. Trimming left V 9 bases short and J 2 bases short, with 21 bases between. This CDR3 reads CARSYRGRVYTDTQYF. As DNA, the CDR3 is TGTGCCAGGAGTTATAGAGGCCGGGTCTACACAGATACGCAGTATTTT. Full variable domain (missing parts from reference TRBV7-9 and TRBJ2-3): DTGVSQNPRHKITKRGQNVTFRCDPISEHNRLYWYRQTLGQGPEFLTYFQNEAQLEKSRLLSDRFSAERPKGSFSTLEIQRTEQGDSAMYLCARSYRGRVYTDTQYFGPGTRLTVL.

This clonotype was counted between two and nine times. The chain combines TRBV18 with TRBJ1-1; weak D call: TRBD1 (5 bases). The ends were cut back, 3 bases at V and 1 base at J, with 12 bases in the middle. The CDR3 is 15 amino acids. Germline CDR1 is KGHSH and CDR2 is LQKENI. CDR3 bases: TGTGCCAGCTCACCCCCACAGGTCCCGAACACTGAAGCTTTCTTT. Translated: CASSPPQVPNTEAFF.

Only a few counts were recorded for this clonotype. As DNA, the CDR3 is TGTGCCACCAGCAAGGACAGGGGGCCCTACGAGCAGTACTTC. Translation: CATSKDRGPYEQYF. The J gene is TRBJ2-7, the V gene TRBV15; 11 nucleotides align to TRBD1. Germline loops: CDR1 LNHNV, CDR2 YYDKDF (reference sequence). Germline trimming cut 4 bases from V and 2 bases from J; bases unmatched to any gene: 1. There are 14 residues in the CDR3.

This clonotype has only a few counts. This chain connects TRBV4-1 to TRBJ1-1; tentatively, D is TRBD1 (5 bases). The germline CDR1 and CDR2 sequences are MGHRA and YSYEKL. The germline V and J ends were trimmed by 2 bases and 5 bases, with 12 bases remaining between them. This CDR3 contains 14 residues. The CDR3 loop reads CASSQQGLSTEAFF. Here the CDR3 DNA reads TGCGCCAGCAGCCAACAGGGACTGTCGACTGAAGCTTTCTTT.

In this sample, this clonotype turned up a few times. The chain carries TRBV10-3 and TRBJ2-1; TRBD2 aligns across 7 bases. This CDR3 region has 16 residues. From germline, CDR1 is ENHRY and CDR2 SYGVKD. J lost 7 bases, V lost 3 bases, and 12 bases had no gene match. CDR3: CAISEPGTTRGNEQFF. The CDR3 DNA is TGTGCCATCAGTGAACCCGGGACTACCAGAGGGAATGAGCAGTTCTTC.

The chain joins TRBV7-9 to TRBJ1-1, with D possibly matching TRBD1 (5 bases). Trimming pared 3 bases from V and 0 bases from J, leaving 14 bases between. The CDR3 is 16 residues long. CDR1 is SEHNR and CDR2 is FQNEAQ in the germline V gene (reference sequence). The DNA of the CDR3 is TGTGCCAGCAGCTTTGAGGGGCCCCTCCTGAACACTGAAGCTTTCTTT. This codes for CASSFEGPLLNTEAFF. The whole variable domain, filled in from reference TRBV7-9 and TRBJ1-1, reads DTGVSQNPRHKITKRGQNVTFRCDPISEHNRLYWYRQTLGQGPEFLTYFQNEAQLEKSRLLSDRFSAERPKGSFSTLEIQRTEQGDSAMYLCASSFEGPLLNTEAFFGQGTRLTVV.

This clonotype was detected ten times or more. The J gene is TRBJ2-7, the V gene TRBV20-1, with D possibly TRBD1 on 5 matching bases. Between the trimmed V and J ends, which lost 6 bases and 5 bases, there was a span of 11 bases. From germline, CDR1 is DFQATT and CDR2 SNEGSKA (reference sequence). The CDR3 totals 11 residues. Here the CDR3 DNA reads TGCAGTGCGGGCAGGGCTCACGAGCAGTACTTC. Its translation is CSAGRAHEQYF.

This clonotype occurred a few times. The J gene is TRBJ2-7, the V gene TRBV29-1, with 8 bases fitting TRBD2. Looked up from germline, CDR1 is SQVTM and CDR2 is ANQGSEA. Trimming removed 7 bases from V and 3 bases from J; junction bases left unmatched: 8. The CDR3 totals 13 residues. CDR3 sequence reads: CSATGGGGYEQYF. The CDR3 DNA follows: TGCAGCGCCACCGGGGGGGGAGGCTACGAGCAGTACTTC.

This clonotype has a handful of counts. This chain joins TRBV7-9 and TRBJ2-2; D ambiguous. V was cut by 3 bases and J by 4 bases, with 9 bases left in between. CDR3 length: 14 residues. Germline assignment: CDR1 SEHNR and CDR2 FQNEAQ (reference sequence). The CDR3 region is CASSFILGTGELFF. The CDR3 DNA follows: TGTGCCAGCAGCTTCATTCTAGGCACCGGGGAGCTGTTTTTT.

This chain links TRBV7-2 with TRBJ1-5, with TRBD1 matching 7 bases. V shed 1 base, J shed 0 bases, and the junction held 3 bases outside the gene matches. The CDR3 spans 16 residues. CDR1 and CDR2 from the germline V gene are SGHTA and FQGNSA. The CDR3 loop is CASSLDRGPSNQPQHF. CDR3 in DNA: TGTGCCAGCAGCTTAGACAGGGGACCTAGCAATCAGCCCCAGCATTTT.

Only a few counts were recorded for this clonotype. The chain combines TRBV7-9 with TRBJ1-1; 8 bases agree with TRBD1. Trimming took 4 bases from V and 11 from J; bases not matched to a gene: 6. The CDR3 length is 12 residues. Germline assignment: CDR1 SEHNR and CDR2 FQNEAQ (reference sequence). The CDR3 loop is CASSWGQEAAFF. The CDR3 bases are TGTGCCAGCAGCTGGGGACAGGAGGCGGCTTTCTTT.

This clonotype was counted a few times. The chain joins TRBV29-1 to TRBJ2-6, with D unresolved. The CDR3 runs to 13 residues. In germline, CDR1 is SQVTM, CDR2 ANQGSEA. In DNA, the CDR3 is TGCACCATAAGACTTGCTGGGGCCAACGTCCTGACTTTC. Its translation is CTIRLAGANVLTF. The whole variable domain, filled in from reference TRBV29-1 and TRBJ2-6, reads SAVISQKPSRDICQRGTSLTIQCQVDSQVTMMFWYRQQPGQSLTLIATANQGSEATYESGFVIDKFPISRPNLTFSTLTVSNMSPEDSSIYLCTIRLAGANVLTFGAGSRLTVL.

In this sample, this clonotype turned up a few times. The chain is built from TRBV10-2 and TRBJ2-5; maybe TRBD2 (6 bases). There are 15 residues in the CDR3. The germline V gene has CDR1 WSHSY and CDR2 SAAADI. Trimming left V 3 bases short and J 11 bases short, with 22 bases between. The CDR3 spells CASSEKRVIRGSQYF. As DNA, the CDR3 is TGCGCCAGCAGTGAAAAGCGGGTAATTCGTGGGTCTCAGTACTTC.

The sample holds a few counts of this clonotype. The rearrangement links TRBV9 to TRBJ2-5; possibly TRBD2 for D (6 bases). The CDR3 runs to 16 residues. Germline-derived CDR1 and CDR2 are SGDLS and YYNGEE. The ends were cut back, 0 bases at V and 5 bases at J, with 17 bases in the middle. This chain's CDR3 is CASSVEGGTAGETQYF. CDR3 bases: TGTGCCAGCAGCGTAGAGGGCGGGACCGCCGGGGAGACCCAGTACTTC.

The chain uses TRBV5-1 and TRBJ1-1, with D perhaps matching TRBD1 (6 bases). The V end lost 5 bases, the J end lost 1 base, and 12 bases lay between the germline ends. There are 14 residues in the CDR3. Per the germline V gene, CDR1 is SGHRS and CDR2 is YFSETQ. The CDR3, as DNA: TGCGCCAGCAGATCGGGGGGGCAGAACACTGAAGCTTTCTTT. Translating it yields CASRSGGQNTEAFF.

The V gene is TRBV12-3 or TRBV12-4, the J gene TRBJ1-1, with TRBD1 identical over 8 bases. The CDR3 is 15 amino acids. The junction had 7 bases not matched to a gene; V was cut back by 3 bases and J by 4 bases. The CDR3 region has the DNA TGTGCCAGCAGTTTCCGGACAGGGCCTTCCACTGAAGCTTTCTTT. Translated, it gives CASSFRTGPSTEAFF.

This sequence joins TRBV6-2 or TRBV6-3 and TRBJ2-7, with 12 bases matching TRBD2. The CDR3 has 14 amino acids. Trimming took 6 bases from V and 5 from J; bases not matched to a gene: 5. Germline CDR1 MNHEY, CDR2 SVGEGT. The CDR3 nucleotides are TGTGCCAGCAGAACTAGCGGGAGGACGAACGAGCAGTACTTC. Translated: CASRTSGRTNEQYF.

This chain links TRBV19 with TRBJ1-1, with D possibly matching TRBD1 (6 bases). CDR1 and CDR2 from the germline V gene are LNHDA and SQIVND (reference sequence). V gave up 8 bases and J gave up 6 bases, with 19 bases separating them. This CDR3 contains 14 residues. The DNA of the CDR3 is TGTGCCAGTGTGGAAGAGACGGGACACCCTGAAGCTTTCTTT. Its protein product is CASVEETGHPEAFF.

This clonotype was seen a few times. V gene TRBV19 combines with J gene TRBJ2-7; 8 bases align to TRBD1. J lost 3 bases, V lost 3 bases, and 7 bases had no gene match. CDR1 is LNHDA, CDR2 SQIVND, per germline (reference sequence). There are 15 residues in the CDR3. The CDR3 region is CASSITGRGHYEQYF. Here the CDR3 DNA reads TGTGCCAGTAGTATTACGGGCAGGGGGCACTACGAGCAGTACTTC.

There are a few counts of this clonotype. V gene TRBV6-5 combines with J gene TRBJ2-1; D is possibly TRBD2 (6 bases). The V gene's germline CDR1 is MNHEY and CDR2 SVGAGI. Trimming took off 0 bases at V and 3 bases at J, with 9 bases between the two ends. The CDR3 has 15 residues. The CDR3 loop is CASSYSGGYYNEQFF. The CDR3 nucleotides read TGTGCCAGCAGTTACTCGGGGGGATACTACAATGAGCAGTTCTTC.

The chain combines TRBV9 with TRBJ1-5; 10 bases match TRBD1. Trimming took 2 bases from V and 2 from J; bases not matched to a gene: 1. The CDR3 covers 15 residues. The germline V gene encodes CDR1 SGDLS and CDR2 YYNGEE. CDR3 region: CASSVGTGGNQPQHF. In DNA, the CDR3 is TGTGCCAGCAGCGTCGGGACAGGGGGCAATCAGCCCCAGCATTTT.

The sample holds a few counts of this clonotype. The chain is built from TRBV7-8 and TRBJ2-7; TRBD1 is a possible D gene (8 bases). The CDR3 is 16 amino acids. Trimming removed 5 bases from V and 1 base from J, with 18 bases in between. CDR1 and CDR2 from the germline V gene are SGHVS and FQNEAQ. CDR3 sequence: CASSRPAGDRSYEQYF. CDR3 in DNA: TGTGCCAGCAGCCGACCTGCGGGGGACAGGTCCTACGAGCAGTACTTC.

The CDR3 nucleotides are TGTGCCACCAGTGACTTACAGGGGAACACCGGGGAGCTGTTTTTT. The encoded protein is CATSDLQGNTGELFF. The J gene is TRBJ2-2, the V gene TRBV24-1; a weak D match, TRBD1 (6 bases). Trimming removed 4 bases from V and 1 base from J, with 9 bases in between. The germline V gene has CDR1 KGHDR and CDR2 SFDVKD. CDR3 length: 15 amino acids.